The TCR beta chain described here comes from a study of blood T cell repertoires in COVID-19. Across the whole study: COVID-19 samples collected from the United States, Italy and Spain covered acute and convalescent phases.

The CDR3 covers 15 residues. The V gene lost 4 bases and the J gene lost 4 bases, with 16 bases spanning the gap. Germline CDR1 SGHTA, CDR2 FQGNSA. This clone was seen more than once but under ten times. This table comes from immunoSEQ multiplex PCR, and its TCRdb copy is limited to in-frame clones, with some not included. The data show some 150,000 clones, around 84% seen once. The receptor was derived from an elderly man with acute or convalescent COVID-19. This chain uses TRBV7-2 with TRBJ1-2; D call uncertain. Sequencing was carried out using peripheral blood. The chain's CDR3 is CASSSRETPLYGYTF. CDR3 nucleotides: TGTGCCAGCAGCTCACGGGAAACCCCCCTCTATGGCTACACCTTC.